The source of this T cell receptor (beta chain) is a study of response to subunit inactivated influenza vaccine. Regarding the study as a whole: Each seasonal flu vaccination may recruit only limited new T cells, authors suggested.

CDR3 length equals 16 residues. The germline V gene has CDR1 KGHSH and CDR2 LQKENI. With V trimmed by 4 bases and J by 2 bases, 7 bases remained unmatched. MiXCR, run by TCRdb on the RT-PCR reads, gives a single entry per CDR3 protein. Counted here are about 580,000 distinct CDR3 sequences, around 15% occurring once; the ten biggest clones make up more than 9.5%. As to this clonotype: What it binds is not known.

The sequencing here drew on PBMCs from blood, taken 11 to 12 days after vaccination. The clonotype originates from a man in his forties or fifties who received an inactivated influenza vaccine. This chain joins TRBV18 and TRBJ2-3; 9 positions match TRBD1. In DNA, the CDR3 is TGTGCCAGCTCACGCGGACAGGGGCCACACACAGATACGCAGTATTTT. This translates into CASSRGQGPHTDTQYF. The variable domain in full, completed from reference TRBV18 and TRBJ2-3, reads NAGVMQNPRHLVRRRGQEARLRCSPMKGHSHVYWYRQLPEEGLKFMVYLQKENIIDESGMPKERFSAEFPKEGPSILRIQQVVRGDSAAYFCASSRGQGPHTDTQYFGPGTRLTVL.